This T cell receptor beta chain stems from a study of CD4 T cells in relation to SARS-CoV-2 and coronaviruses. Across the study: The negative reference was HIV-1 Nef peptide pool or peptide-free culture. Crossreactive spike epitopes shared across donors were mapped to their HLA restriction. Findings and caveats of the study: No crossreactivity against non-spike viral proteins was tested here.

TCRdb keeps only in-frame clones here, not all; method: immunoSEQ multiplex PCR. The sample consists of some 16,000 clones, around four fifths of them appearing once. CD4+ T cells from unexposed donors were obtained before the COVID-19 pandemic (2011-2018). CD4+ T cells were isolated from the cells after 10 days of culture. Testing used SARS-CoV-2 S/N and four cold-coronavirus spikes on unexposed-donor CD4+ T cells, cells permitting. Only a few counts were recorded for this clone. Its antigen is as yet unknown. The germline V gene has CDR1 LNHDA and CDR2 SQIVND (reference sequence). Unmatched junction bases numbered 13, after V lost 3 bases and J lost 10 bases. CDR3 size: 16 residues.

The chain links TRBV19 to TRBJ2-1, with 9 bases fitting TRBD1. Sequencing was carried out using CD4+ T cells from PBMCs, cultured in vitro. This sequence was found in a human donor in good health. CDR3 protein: CASSIDGQGRIREQFF. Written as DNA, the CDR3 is TGTGCCAGTAGTATCGACGGACAGGGGCGTATTAGGGAGCAGTTCTTC.